This T cell receptor beta chain appears in the sequencing data of a study of regulatory T cells in long-lasting Graves disease. This CDR3 has 15 amino acids. The V gene lost 2 bases and the J gene lost 6 bases, with 14 bases spanning the gap. Germline assignment: CDR1 SGHAT and CDR2 FQNNGV. Specified time point: newly diagnosed GD, antithyroid drugs for less than 3 months. After RNA was extracted from PBMCs, the TCR library was made from it. Sequencing libraries for TCR beta were prepared with iRepertoire HTBI primers and Arm-PCR of CDR3 regions. From the multiplex PCR reads, TCRdb called clonotypes with MiXCR, one entry per CDR3 protein. The sample includes approximately 390,000 distinct CDR3 sequences, roughly 16% of them seen just once. In its sample, this clonotype was seen many times. The same sample was also studied in work on T cells in Graves' hyperthyroidism and ophthalmopathy. That paper notes: Patients aged 18 to 65 had newly diagnosed hyperthyroidism that had lasted under 2 months.

Here the sequenced sample was peripheral blood mononuclear cells (PBMCs), taken at new diagnosis, from a patient treated with antithyroid drugs. The receptor's source is a woman aged 18-29 years with Graves disease. The chain has TRBV11-2 and TRBJ2-1, with a tentative D call TRBD2 (6 bases). CDR3 coding DNA: TGTGCCAGCAGCTTACAGCGACTAGGCCCCAATGAGCAGTTCTTC. Translation gives CASSLQRLGPNEQFF.